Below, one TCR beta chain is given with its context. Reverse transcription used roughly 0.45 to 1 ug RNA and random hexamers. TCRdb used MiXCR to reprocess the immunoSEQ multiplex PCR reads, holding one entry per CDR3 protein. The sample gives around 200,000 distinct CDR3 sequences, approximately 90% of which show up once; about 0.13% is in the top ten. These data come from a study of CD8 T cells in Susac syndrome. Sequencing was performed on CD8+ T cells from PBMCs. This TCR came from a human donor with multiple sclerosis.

The CDR3, as DNA: TGTGCCAGCAGTGAAACCCGGCCTGGGGGAGCGGAGACCCAGTACTTC. Translation: CASSETRPGGAETQYF. The chain has TRBV2 and TRBJ2-5, with D perhaps given as TRBD1 or TRBD2 (5 bases each). The ends were cut back, 2 bases at V and 5 bases at J, with 18 bases in the middle. The CDR3 is 16 residues long. Germline-derived CDR1 and CDR2 are SNHLY and FYNNEI.